This TCR beta chain was obtained from a study of blood T cell repertoires in COVID-19. Study-wide background: PBMCs, B-cell-depleted T cells, or T cells provided the cDNA or gDNA that made up the material.

Some clones are missing from TCRdb's copy, which holds only in-frame ones; the method was immunoSEQ multiplex PCR. The sample has 45,000 to 65,000 clones, 85% to 95% seen once; the top ten hold approximately 4.1%. The V gene end was trimmed by 1 base and the J gene end by 1 base; junction bases not matched to a gene: 8. This CDR3 spans 19 amino acids. CDR1 is MGHRA and CDR2 is YSYEKL in the germline V gene. J is TRBJ2-3 and V is TRBV4-1, with 13 bases lining up with TRBD2. The TCR comes from a man between 45 and 60 years old with acute or convalescent COVID-19. Sequenced material: peripheral blood. The CDR3 spells CASSQGESGLAGGTDTQYF. The CDR3 nucleotides are TGCGCCAGCAGCCAAGGAGAGTCAGGACTAGCGGGAGGCACAGATACGCAGTATTTT.